The next 17 T cell receptor beta chains were all read from a single sample in a study of CXCR3-negative and CXCR3-positive naive CD8 T cells. UMI-labeled 5' RACE TRB cDNA libraries were prepared from the cells. TCRdb reprocessed the 5' RACE reads; each CDR3 protein has one entry and no DNA is given. Its clone listing holds 100,000 to 150,000 distinct CDR3 sequences. The sample taken for sequencing was naive CXCR3- CD8+ T cells from blood. The subset: CD45RO-CCR7+CD27+CD95- naive CD8+ T cells lacking CXCR3 (TNR3-). The receptors were sampled from a human donor in good health. Some clones in this sample may be carry-over from other donors' samples.

V gene TRBV5-1 combines with J gene TRBJ1-2; there is no DNA to check the TCRdb D call of TRBD1. The CDR3 extends over 18 amino acids. The germline gives CDR1 SGHRS, CDR2 YFSETQ. The CDR3: CASSLPNAPGPTNYGYTF.

The chain's CDR3 is CATSDGEGGANVLTF. The rearrangement links TRBV24-1 to TRBJ2-6; TCRdb's D gene call, TRBD2, goes unchecked for lack of DNA. The CDR3 length is 15 residues. Germline CDR1 KGHDR, CDR2 SFDVKD.

The CDR3 region is CSLVGTGNYNEQFF. This chain uses TRBV29-1 with TRBJ2-1; the TRBD1 assignment by TCRdb is unverifiable without DNA. There are 14 residues in the CDR3. Germline V gives CDR1 SQVTM, CDR2 ANQGSEA.

The V and J genes are TRBV7-9 and TRBJ1-4. The CDR3 spans 16 residues. From germline, CDR1 is SEHNR and CDR2 FQNEAQ (reference sequence). CDR3: CASTLTTGATNEKLFF.

The chain is built from TRBV12-3 or TRBV12-4 and TRBJ1-1; the D call from TCRdb, TRBD1, cannot be confirmed without DNA. The CDR3 length is 13 residues. CDR3 sequence reads: CASSRQGATEAFF.

The chain links TRBV9 to TRBJ2-3; no DNA is available, so the TRBD2 call from TCRdb remains unchecked. The germline CDR1 and CDR2 sequences are SGDLS and YYNGEE. This CDR3 contains 16 residues. The CDR3 is CASSAERGGPTDSQYF.

J is TRBJ2-7 and V is TRBV20-1; TCRdb reports TRBD2, a call that lacks DNA to check it against. The CDR3 sequence is 15 residues long. Germline CDR1 DFQATT, CDR2 SNEGSKA (reference sequence). CDR3 sequence reads: CSASSLAGEIYEQYF.

V and J are TRBV5-1 and TRBJ2-5. The CDR3 contains 17 residues. The germline gives CDR1 SGHRS, CDR2 YFSETQ. The chain's CDR3 is CASSLIGSEHLQETQYF.

The CDR3 sequence is CASSSPLGGAEADTQYF. This chain links TRBV7-2 with TRBJ2-3; TCRdb indicates TRBD1, and absent DNA this call remains unverified. Germline loops: CDR1 SGHTA, CDR2 FQGNSA. This CDR3 is built from 17 residues.

The chain uses TRBV19 and TRBJ2-5; TCRdb's assignment of TRBD2 cannot be checked, as there is no DNA. CDR3 length: 14 residues. Germline CDR1 is LNHDA and CDR2 is SQIVND (reference sequence). The CDR3 sequence is CASSSLGSSGTQYF.

This chain uses TRBV7-9 with TRBJ2-5; TCRdb calls TRBD2, which cannot be checked without DNA. CDR3 size: 15 residues. CDR1 SEHNR and CDR2 FQNEAQ come from the germline V gene (reference sequence). The CDR3 loop reads CASSTLSGGQETQYF.

The chain joins TRBV19 to TRBJ2-2; there is no DNA to check the TCRdb D call of TRBD1. The CDR3 has 14 residues. Germline CDR1 LNHDA, CDR2 SQIVND (reference sequence). This CDR3 reads CAIESGTYTGELFF.

V is TRBV4-2 and J is TRBJ1-2; TCRdb picks TRBD1, but there is no DNA to check that call. The CDR3 consists of 13 residues. Looked up from germline, CDR1 is LGHNA and CDR2 is YNFKEQ. The CDR3 sequence is CASSQVDRDGYTF.

The CDR3 sequence: CASSYSNRGPSGANVLTF. The rearrangement joins TRBV6-5 to TRBJ2-6; TCRdb's assignment of TRBD1 cannot be checked, as there is no DNA. This CDR3 is 18 amino acids long. Per germline, CDR1 MNHEY and CDR2 SVGAGI.

The chain has TRBV27 and TRBJ1-1. CDR1 is MNHEY, CDR2 SMNVEV, per germline (reference sequence). This CDR3 is built from 16 residues. The CDR3 loop reads CASSLSGGVLFTEAFF.

This chain joins TRBV20-1 and TRBJ2-7; checking the TCRdb D call of TRBD1 is not possible without DNA. Per germline, CDR1 DFQATT and CDR2 SNEGSKA (reference sequence). The CDR3 is made up of 13 amino acids. The CDR3 protein is CSAGDRVVYEQYF.

The chain uses TRBV28 and TRBJ2-7; TCRdb's assignment of TRBD1 cannot be checked, as there is no DNA. The CDR3 is 15 residues long. Germline V gene sequence: CDR1 MDHEN, CDR2 SYDVKM. CDR3 in amino acids: CATYPQDRWDYEQYF. Filled out from reference TRBV28 and TRBJ2-7, the complete variable domain reads DVKVTQSSRYLVKRTGEKVFLECVQDMDHENMFWYRQDPGLGLRLIYFSYDVKMKEKGDIPEGYSVSREKKERFSLILESASTNQTSMYLCATYPQDRWDYEQYFGPGTRLTVT.